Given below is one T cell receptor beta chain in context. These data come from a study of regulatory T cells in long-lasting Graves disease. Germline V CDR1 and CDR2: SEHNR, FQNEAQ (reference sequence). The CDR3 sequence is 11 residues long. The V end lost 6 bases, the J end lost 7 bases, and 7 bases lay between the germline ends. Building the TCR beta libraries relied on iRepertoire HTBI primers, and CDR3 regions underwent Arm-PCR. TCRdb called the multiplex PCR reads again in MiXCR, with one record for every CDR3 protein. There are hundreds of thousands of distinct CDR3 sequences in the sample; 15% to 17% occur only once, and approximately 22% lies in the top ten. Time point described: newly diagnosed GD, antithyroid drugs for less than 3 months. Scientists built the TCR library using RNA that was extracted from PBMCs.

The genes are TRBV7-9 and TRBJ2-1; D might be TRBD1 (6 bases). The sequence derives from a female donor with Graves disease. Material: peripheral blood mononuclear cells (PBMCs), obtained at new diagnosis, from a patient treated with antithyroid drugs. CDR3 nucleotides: TGTGCCAGCAGTACAGGGAATGAGCAGTTCTTC. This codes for CASSTGNEQFF.